The 18 T cell receptor beta chains in this list originate from one sample, sequenced in a study of Graves' ophthalmopathy and Graves' hyperthyroidism (dated by TCRdb to between 2017 and 2018). The instrument was an Illumina HiSeq 2000. TCR beta CDR3 regions were amplified from RNA transcripts for repertoire sequencing. HTBI primers and the Qiagen OneStep RT-PCR kit were used in a first-round RT-PCR, which was followed by a second-round multiplex PCR, size selection and purification. Using fastp trimming at Q25 and MiXCR clonotype assembly, TCRdb reanalyzed the public sequencing data and kept in-frame beta chains. CDR3 protein sequences are deduplicated, and each keeps its most common genes and DNA. The sample table holds 500,000 to 800,000 distinct CDR3 sequences, of which about two fifths were seen once. 3% to 3.5% of the sample lies in the top ten. The specimen sequenced was peripheral blood. The receptor source for this set is an adult man with Graves' ophthalmopathy.

This rearrangement joins TRBV7-2 to TRBJ2-7; 11 bases fit TRBD1. Germline V CDR1 and CDR2: SGHTA, FQGNSA. The CDR3 has 15 residues. V shed 5 bases and J 5 bases; nucleotides not matched to a gene: 8. CDR3 coding DNA: TGTGCCAGCAGCCCCCGCAGGACAGGGGGCGACGAGCAGTACTTC. Translated, it gives CASSPRRTGGDEQYF.

This clonotype was recorded at least ten times. The DNA of the CDR3 is TGTGCCAGCAGCTTATGGGCCTCGGGGCATTCACCCCTCCACTTT. Translating it yields CASSLWASGHSPLHF. The rearrangement joins TRBV7-2 to TRBJ1-6; possibly TRBD1 for D (5 bases). The germline V gene has CDR1 SGHTA and CDR2 FQGNSA. Trimming cost V 2 bases and J 8 bases, with 13 bases left between them. CDR3 size: 15 residues.

This clonotype was picked up many times. The chain couples TRBV20-1 to TRBJ2-7, with TRBD2 identical over 7 bases. V shed 1 base and J 3 bases; nucleotides not matched to a gene: 0. Looked up from germline, CDR1 is DFQATT and CDR2 is SNEGSKA (reference sequence). The CDR3 runs 12 residues. The CDR3 sequence is CSARGTSYEQYF. In DNA, the CDR3 is TGCAGTGCTAGAGGGACTAGCTACGAGCAGTACTTC.

Concerning this clonotype: Possible read error: a much larger clone is one base away. The V gene is TRBV20-1, the J gene TRBJ2-7, with TRBD2 matching 10 bases. V dropped 1 base and J dropped 3; count of bases not matched to a gene: 3. In germline, CDR1 is DFQATT, CDR2 SNEGSKA (reference sequence). The CDR3 totals 14 residues. CDR3 nucleotide sequence: TGCAGTGCTAGAGGGGCTAGCGGGGGCTACGAGCAGTACTTC. Translating it yields CSARGASGGYEQYF.

The chain has TRBV29-1 and TRBJ2-5; 11 bases match TRBD2. Trimming cost V 4 bases and J 2 bases; bases outside gene matches: 3. The CDR3 covers 14 residues. CDR1 and CDR2 (germline): SQVTM, ANQGSEA. CDR3 amino acids: CSVGLAGQQETQYF. CDR3 DNA sequence: TGCAGCGTTGGACTAGCGGGACAACAAGAGACCCAGTACTTC.

At least ten counts were recorded for this clonotype. The chain uses TRBV11-2 and TRBJ2-5; the D gene could be TRBD1 or TRBD2 (5 bases each). V was pared by 2 bases and J by 5 bases, with 9 bases between. CDR3 size: 13 residues. The germline V gene has CDR1 SGHAT and CDR2 FQNNGV. Here the CDR3 DNA reads TGTGCCAGCAGCTTACCCAGGGAGGAGACCCAGTACTTC. Its translation: CASSLPREETQYF.

This clonotype was seen repeatedly, ten times or more. This chain uses TRBV24-1 with TRBJ2-7; D may match TRBD1 or TRBD2 (5 bases each). The CDR3 has 11 residues. CDR1 is KGHDR, CDR2 SFDVKD, per germline. V was trimmed by 5 bases and J by 6 bases, leaving 7 bases between them. CDR3 coding DNA: TGTGCCACCAGTGGGGGGTCCGAGCAGTACTTC. Protein: CATSGGSEQYF.

In this sample, this clonotype turned up many times. The chain is built from TRBV10-3 and TRBJ1-5; TRBD1 is a possible D gene (5 bases). The CDR3 runs 13 residues. With 0 bases removed from V and 14 bases from J, the gap between germline ends came to 14 bases. Looked up from germline, CDR1 is ENHRY and CDR2 is SYGVKD. CDR3 DNA: TGTGCCATCAGTGAGTCGGGGGAACCTCCCGAGCATTTT. It translates to CAISESGEPPEHF.

Ten or more counts support this clonotype. J is TRBJ1-6 and V is TRBV5-6; unclear D gene. Germline V lookup: CDR1 SGHDT, CDR2 YYEEEE. Deletions cut 4 bases from V and 6 bases from J, with 8 bases between. CDR3 length: 13 residues. CDR3 coding DNA: TGTGCCAGCAGCCGGGAGCTTAATTCACCCCTCCACTTT. Amino acids: CASSRELNSPLHF.

The sample holds many counts of this clonotype. The chain uses TRBV14 and TRBJ2-7; D is uncertain. Germline lookup yields CDR1 SGHDN and CDR2 FVKESK. The CDR3 has 12 residues. V dropped 0 bases and J dropped 5 bases, with 5 bases sitting between them. The CDR3 DNA is TGTGCCAGCAGCCAAGAGTGGAACGAGCAGTACTTC. Translating gives CASSQEWNEQYF.

The gene calls are TRBV29-1 and TRBJ1-2; D gene uncertain. The CDR3 totals 13 residues. Trimming removed 7 bases from V and 5 bases from J, with 17 bases in between. Germline CDR1 reads SQVTM; CDR2 reads ANQGSEA. The DNA of the CDR3 is TGCAGCGCTGACCTCGGGCAGGAGTATGGCTACACCTTC. Its protein product is CSADLGQEYGYTF.

Many counts were recorded for this clonotype. The V and J genes are TRBV19 and TRBJ1-6; TRBD1 might be the D (6 bases). Germline lookup yields CDR1 LNHDA and CDR2 SQIVND (reference sequence). This CDR3 has 16 amino acids. V lost 3 bases and J lost 2, with 11 bases in between. CDR3 DNA: TGTGCCAGTAGTATGGGAGGACAGCCCTATAATTCACCCCTCCACTTT. Translation gives CASSMGGQPYNSPLHF.

This clonotype was seen just once. The missing conserved phenylalanine or tryptophan at the end of this CDR3 makes a read error likely. The rearrangement uses TRBV10-3 and TRBJ1-3, with D perhaps matching TRBD1 (5 bases). Germline V gene data show CDR1 as ENHRY and CDR2 as SYGVKD. Between the trimmed V and J ends, which lost 10 bases and 3 bases, there was a span of 13 bases. The CDR3 is 13 amino acids. The chain's CDR3 is CASRRGDGNTIYL. CDR3 nucleotides: TGTGCCAGCCGTCGGGGGGATGGAAACACCATATATCTT.

This clonotype has just a few counts. The rearrangement joins TRBV5-1 to TRBJ1-2; possibly TRBD1 for D (5 bases). CDR1 SGHRS and CDR2 YFSETQ come from the germline V gene. The V and J ends lost 0 bases and 8 bases respectively, with 8 bases between them. The CDR3 totals 12 residues. CDR3 region: CASSLDPGGYTF. The CDR3 nucleotides read TGCGCCAGCAGCTTGGACCCAGGGGGCTACACCTTC.

There are many counts of this clonotype. This sequence joins TRBV29-1 and TRBJ1-1, with TRBD1 matching 10 bases. With V trimmed by 6 bases and J by 11 bases, 9 bases remained unmatched. Germline V gene sequence: CDR1 SQVTM, CDR2 ANQGSEA. There are 12 residues in the CDR3. CDR3 nucleotide sequence: TGCAGCGTCGGGACAGGGGCTCGCTCGGCTTTCTTT. It translates to CSVGTGARSAFF.

This clonotype has a count of ten or more. The rearrangement uses TRBV24-1 and TRBJ1-1; D not certain. Germline CDR1 KGHDR, CDR2 SFDVKD. The CDR3 extends over 13 amino acids. Trimming took 2 bases from V and 6 from J, leaving 9 bases between them. Written as DNA, the CDR3 is TGTGCCACCAGTGATTACGGGCTGCCTGAAGCTTTCTTT. It encodes CATSDYGLPEAFF.

The V gene is TRBV6-5, the J gene TRBJ1-4; no clear D. Trimming pared 6 bases from V and 5 bases from J, leaving 16 bases between. The CDR3 has 15 amino acids. CDR1 and CDR2 from the germline V gene are MNHEY and SVGAGI. DNA of the CDR3: TGTGCCAGCAGCCAAAATGGAGGGATGAATGAAAAACTGTTTTTT. This encodes CASSQNGGMNEKLFF.

This clonotype was detected many times. The chain combines TRBV2 with TRBJ2-5; D may match TRBD1 or TRBD2 (6 bases each). This CDR3 contains 13 residues. V lost 6 bases and J 1 base, leaving 9 bases between the germline ends. From germline, CDR1 is SNHLY and CDR2 FYNNEI. CDR3 DNA sequence: TGTGCCAGCAGCCGGGGGCTCCAAGAGACCCAGTACTTC. It encodes CASSRGLQETQYF.